What follows are 32 T cell receptor beta chains derived from one specimen sequenced in a study of blood T cells in healthy people across ages. With a J-beta primer mix and a sample-barcoded 5' primer, a second PCR ran 7 to 11 cycles. MiXCR, applied by TCRdb to the 5' RACE reads, yields one record per CDR3 protein. The table lists about 1.5 million distinct CDR3 sequences, approximately 43% of them singletons, with more than 4% in the top ten. The specimen sequenced was blood. The receptors shown here come from a young woman in good health.

V gene TRBV7-9 combines with J gene TRBJ1-5; D is possibly TRBD1 (5 bases). The germline V and J ends were trimmed by 5 bases and 7 bases, with 12 bases remaining between them. CDR3 length equals 13 residues. Germline V CDR1 and CDR2: SEHNR, FQNEAQ (reference sequence). As DNA, the CDR3 is TGTGCCAGCAGCGCGGGACTTAGACAGCCCCAGCATTTT. Residues: CASSAGLRQPQHF.

This clonotype has only a few counts. This chain joins TRBV7-2 and TRBJ1-5; possible D gene TRBD1, 6 bases. V was clipped by 4 bases and J by 5 bases, with 9 bases between them. Germline CDR1 SGHTA, CDR2 FQGNSA. The CDR3 is made up of 13 amino acids. The CDR3 loop reads CASSSWTDQPQHF. In DNA, the CDR3 is TGTGCCAGCAGCTCCTGGACAGATCAGCCCCAGCATTTT.

This clonotype turned up a few times. V gene TRBV27 combines with J gene TRBJ2-2; weak D call: TRBD2 (5 bases). The CDR3 is made up of 14 amino acids. Trimming took off 7 bases at V and 5 bases at J, with 14 bases between the two ends. Per germline, CDR1 MNHEY and CDR2 SMNVEV (reference sequence). CDR3 coding DNA: TGTGCCAGCAACCAAGGACTCCTTACCGGGGAGCTGTTTTTT. It translates to CASNQGLLTGELFF.

This chain connects TRBV5-6 to TRBJ2-1; D is perhaps TRBD2 (7 bases). Deletions cut 1 base from V and 5 bases from J, with 16 bases between. This CDR3 comprises 16 residues. Germline V gene data show CDR1 as SGHDT and CDR2 as YYEEEE. CDR3 coding DNA: TGTGCCAGCAGCTTGTTGGTCGGGGGGACACACAATGAGCAGTTCTTC. It yields the protein CASSLLVGGTHNEQFF.

This clonotype has a handful of counts. This chain connects TRBV4-2 to TRBJ2-7, with 11 bases matching TRBD2. The germline V gene encodes CDR1 LGHNA and CDR2 YNFKEQ. The CDR3 is 16 amino acids. V was pared by 0 bases and J by 3 bases, with 4 bases of the junction left unmatched. CDR3 nucleotides: TGTGCCAGCAGCCAAGAAAGACTAGCGGGATACTACGAGCAGTACTTC. Protein product: CASSQERLAGYYEQYF.

The chain is built from TRBV5-1 and TRBJ1-1; D unclear. CDR1 is SGHRS, CDR2 YFSETQ, per germline. The CDR3 sequence is 14 residues long. V lost 4 bases to trimming and J lost 6 bases, with 16 bases between them. CDR3 region: CASSPTTIGSEAFF. The DNA of the CDR3 is TGCGCCAGCAGCCCCACCACGATCGGGTCTGAAGCTTTCTTT.

The chain has TRBV24-1 and TRBJ2-3; 9 bases match TRBD2. Germline CDR1 is KGHDR and CDR2 is SFDVKD. CDR3 length: 17 amino acids. Germline trimming cut 1 base from V and 4 bases from J; bases unmatched to any gene: 8. CDR3 protein: CATSDLMAGGSADTQYF. The CDR3 region has the DNA TGTGCCACCAGTGATTTAATGGCGGGAGGGAGCGCAGATACGCAGTATTTT.

The chain employs TRBV5-1 and TRBJ1-6; D possibly corresponds to TRBD1 (5 bases). V was pared by 1 base and J by 5 bases, with 10 bases between. This CDR3 has 15 residues. Germline V gene data show CDR1 as SGHRS and CDR2 as YFSETQ. The CDR3, as DNA: TGCGCCAGCAGCTTGTGGGGGGATAATAATTCACCCCTCCACTTT. It yields the protein CASSLWGDNNSPLHF.

The CDR3 region has the DNA TGTGCCAGCAGCGGCCAGGGGAGCGGTTACAATGAGCAGTTCTTC. Translated, it gives CASSGQGSGYNEQFF. The chain employs TRBV12-3 or TRBV12-4 and TRBJ2-1; the D gene is possibly TRBD1 (6 bases). The CDR3 has 15 amino acids. V lost 6 bases, J lost 4 bases, and 16 bases lay in between.

This clonotype turned up a few times. The chain is built from TRBV2 and TRBJ2-5; 7 bases line up with TRBD2. The DNA end is a closer match to TRBJ2-7, so the J assignment may be wrong. The germline V gene has CDR1 SNHLY and CDR2 FYNNEI. The length of the CDR3 is 13 residues. The CDR3 nucleotides are TGTGCCAGCAAGTCGCGGGAGACAGCCGAGCAGTACTTC. Its translation: CASKSRETAEQYF.

This chain connects TRBV11-2 to TRBJ2-5, with D hard to call. Gene TRBJ2-7 matches the end of the DNA better, so the J call may be wrong. The CDR3 consists of 10 residues. The V gene's germline CDR1 is SGHAT and CDR2 FQNNGV. The CDR3 loop reads CASSGLEQYF. CDR3 bases: TGTGCCAGCAGCGGTCTCGAGCAGTACTTC.

The rearrangement uses TRBV6-6 and TRBJ1-6; D is possibly TRBD1 (5 bases). The CDR3 totals 15 residues. V gave up 6 bases and J gave up 7 bases, with 16 bases separating them. The germline gives CDR1 MNHNY, CDR2 SVGAGI (reference sequence). The CDR3 coding sequence is TGTGCCAGCAGCCGACCCAGGGAGGGGAATTCACCCCTCCACTTT. This encodes CASSRPREGNSPLHF.

The rearrangement links TRBV20-1 to TRBJ2-1; the D gene could be TRBD1 or TRBD2 (6 bases each). The CDR3 is 16 residues long. The V gene lost 6 bases and the J gene lost 6 bases, with 24 bases spanning the gap. The germline gives CDR1 DFQATT, CDR2 SNEGSKA (reference sequence). In nucleotides, the CDR3 is TGCAGTGCCTGGGGGGCTGCGGGGAGTCTTACCAATGAGCAGTTCTTC. It yields the protein CSAWGAAGSLTNEQFF.

J is TRBJ2-1 and V is TRBV29-1, with TRBD2 matching 9 bases. CDR3 size: 12 residues. After removal of 4 bases from V and 10 bases from J, the junction contained 5 bases not matched to a gene. Germline V gives CDR1 SQVTM, CDR2 ANQGSEA. This CDR3 is CSVVSGSREQFF. CDR3 bases: TGCAGCGTTGTTAGCGGGAGTCGCGAGCAGTTCTTC.

The rearrangement joins TRBV29-1 to TRBJ2-7; 11 bases are a match to TRBD1. The germline CDR1 and CDR2 sequences are SQVTM and ANQGSEA. The CDR3 has 16 amino acids. With 2 bases clipped from V and 7 bases from J, the junction kept 13 bases outside the gene matches. CDR3 in amino acids: CSVENPGQGGYNEQYF. The CDR3 DNA reads TGCAGCGTTGAAAATCCGGGACAGGGGGGCTACAATGAGCAGTACTTC.

CDR3 in amino acids: CASSTGQSYTF. The CDR3 DNA is TGTGCCAGCAGCACGGGACAGTCCTACACCTTC. The chain employs TRBV7-9 and TRBJ1-2, with 7 nucleotides matching TRBD1. Germline V CDR1 and CDR2: SEHNR, FQNEAQ (reference sequence). V shed 5 bases and J 10 bases; nucleotides not matched to a gene: 4. The CDR3 sequence is 11 residues long. Using reference TRBV7-9 and TRBJ1-2 for the parts outside the CDR3, the full variable domain is DTGVSQNPRHKITKRGQNVTFRCDPISEHNRLYWYRQTLGQGPEFLTYFQNEAQLEKSRLLSDRFSAERPKGSFSTLEIQRTEQGDSAMYLCASSTGQSYTFGSGTRLTVV.

V gene TRBV6-1 combines with J gene TRBJ2-1; tentatively, D is TRBD1 (6 bases). The CDR3 is made up of 16 amino acids. V dropped 2 bases and J dropped 0 bases, with 11 bases sitting between them. CDR1 is MNHNS, CDR2 SASEGT, per germline. The CDR3: CASSESDRLSYNEQFF. CDR3 DNA: TGTGCCAGCAGTGAATCCGACAGGCTCTCCTACAATGAGCAGTTCTTC.

In its sample, this clonotype was seen a few times. This chain connects TRBV28 to TRBJ2-7; D is perhaps TRBD2 (5 bases). The CDR3 runs 14 residues. V was trimmed by 7 bases and J by 2 bases, leaving 15 bases between them. The germline gives CDR1 MDHEN, CDR2 SYDVKM. CDR3 amino acids: CASTGGRVPYEQYF. The CDR3 DNA reads TGTGCCAGCACCGGAGGACGAGTCCCCTACGAGCAGTACTTC.

The CDR3 DNA reads TGTGCCAGCAGTGGCCAGGGAAATTACGAGCAGTACTTC. Protein: CASSGQGNYEQYF. The chain uses TRBV25-1 and TRBJ2-7; TRBD1 is a possible D gene (5 bases). Trimming took off 4 bases at V and 4 bases at J, with 11 bases between the two ends. CDR1 is MGHDK and CDR2 is SYGVNS in the germline V gene. CDR3 length: 13 amino acids.

The sample holds a few counts of this clonotype. The chain couples TRBV20-1 to TRBJ2-7; the D gene is possibly TRBD2 (7 bases). The V and J ends lost 1 base and 1 base respectively, with 11 bases between them. CDR1 and CDR2 from the germline V gene are DFQATT and SNEGSKA (reference sequence). The CDR3 has 14 residues. CDR3 nucleotide sequence: TGCAGTGCTAGAGGGGAGGGGGGATCCTACGAGCAGTACTTC. Encoded protein: CSARGEGGSYEQYF.

The gene calls are TRBV7-2 and TRBJ1-2; D is possibly TRBD1 (6 bases). The CDR3 runs 14 residues. The ends were cut back, 5 bases at V and 4 bases at J, with 14 bases in the middle. Per the germline V gene, CDR1 is SGHTA and CDR2 is FQGNSA. CDR3 DNA: TGTGCCAGCAGCGCGGACAGTTTAGGCTATGGCTACACCTTC. Translated, it gives CASSADSLGYGYTF. Full variable domain (remainder filled in from reference TRBV7-2 and TRBJ1-2): GAGVSQSPSNKVTEKGKDVELRCDPISGHTALYWYRQSLGQGLEFLIYFQGNSAPDKSGLPSDRFSAERTGGSVSTLTIQRTQQEDSAVYLCASSADSLGYGYTFGSGTRLTVV.

Regarding this clonotype: A much bigger clone sits one base away, suggesting this may be a read error. This chain uses TRBV19 with TRBJ1-2; 7 bases agree with TRBD1. V gave up 10 bases and J gave up 7 bases; unmatched junction bases: 9. The CDR3 has 12 residues. Germline values: CDR1 LNHDA, CDR2 SQIVND (reference sequence). The CDR3 loop is CATTHRGSGYTF. The CDR3 DNA reads TGTGCCACCACCCACAGGGGCTCTGGCTACACCTTC.

This clonotype appeared a few times. This chain links TRBV12-3 or TRBV12-4 with TRBJ1-6; D unresolved. This CDR3 comprises 15 residues. V shed 5 bases and J shed 3 bases, with 11 bases lying between them. This CDR3 is CASSPLGNYNSPLHF. DNA for the CDR3: TGTGCCAGCAGTCCTTTGGGAAACTATAATTCACCCCTCCACTTT.

This clonotype occurred a few times. The chain has TRBV29-1 and TRBJ1-2; D gene uncertain. V lost 4 bases, J lost 4 bases, and 10 bases lay in between. CDR1 SQVTM and CDR2 ANQGSEA come from the germline V gene. This CDR3 region has 12 residues. The CDR3 region is CSVVWVRYGYTF. CDR3 coding DNA: TGCAGCGTTGTCTGGGTGCGCTATGGCTACACCTTC.

This clonotype showed up many times. V is TRBV7-2 and J is TRBJ2-7; 9 nucleotides agree with TRBD2. The germline gives CDR1 SGHTA, CDR2 FQGNSA. With 1 base clipped from V and 1 base from J, the junction kept 5 bases outside the gene matches. The CDR3 loop spans 16 amino acids. CDR3 amino acids: CASSLGLAGESYEQYF. CDR3 in DNA: TGTGCCAGCAGCTTAGGATTAGCGGGGGAATCCTACGAGCAGTACTTC.

This chain's CDR3 is CSVERHGTDTQYF. The CDR3, as DNA: TGCAGTGTGGAAAGGCATGGCACAGATACGCAGTATTTT. The chain uses TRBV20-1 and TRBJ2-3, with unresolved D. From germline, CDR1 is DFQATT and CDR2 SNEGSKA (reference sequence). The CDR3 contains 13 residues. V was clipped by 7 bases and J by 1 base, with 12 bases between them.

The chain uses TRBV9 and TRBJ1-2, with D unresolved. V was cut by 3 bases and J by 8 bases, with 20 bases left in between. CDR1 is SGDLS and CDR2 is YYNGEE in the germline V gene. This CDR3 has 15 residues. The CDR3 coding sequence is TGTGCCAGCAGCGCGCCGGGCCTCTCCTCACGAGGCTACACCTTC. Protein product: CASSAPGLSSRGYTF.

This clonotype came up a few times. The chain employs TRBV19 and TRBJ2-1; D gene unclear. This CDR3 comprises 14 residues. Germline V lookup: CDR1 LNHDA, CDR2 SQIVND (reference sequence). Trimming removed 4 bases from V and 8 bases from J, with 15 bases in between. The CDR3 nucleotides read TGTGCCAGTAGTAGTGGTAAGGCGAGCGATGAGCAGTTCTTC. It is translated as CASSSGKASDEQFF.

This clonotype has just a few counts. This chain joins TRBV24-1 and TRBJ1-1; TRBD1 might be the D (6 bases). The germline gives CDR1 KGHDR, CDR2 SFDVKD. This CDR3 comprises 13 residues. The ends were cut back, 8 bases at V and 6 bases at J, with 15 bases in the middle. The DNA of the CDR3 is TGTGCCACCATAGGAGACAGGACCTCTGAAGCTTTCTTT. It yields the protein CATIGDRTSEAFF.

This clonotype occurred a few times. This chain links TRBV20-1 with TRBJ2-7; maybe TRBD2 (5 bases). The length of the CDR3 is 16 residues. CDR1 is DFQATT, CDR2 SNEGSKA, per germline (reference sequence). V lost 3 bases and J 4 bases, leaving 22 bases between the germline ends. CDR3 nucleotides: TGCAGTGCTAGTATTCTAAGGGCAGGTCGGAGGTACGAGCAGTACTTC. Its protein is CSASILRAGRRYEQYF.

Notes on this clonotype: Mismatch with germline at one junction end may stem from a read error. In DNA, the CDR3 is TGTGCCAGTAGCTTAGTAGCGGGTTGGGTCTACAATGAGCAGTACTTC. Residues: CASSLVAGWVYNEQYF. This chain uses TRBV11-2 with TRBJ2-1, with 7 bases matching TRBD2. The J call is doubtful: the DNA matches TRBJ2-7 better. Germline V gene lookup returns CDR1 SGHAT and CDR2 FQNNGV. The CDR3 is 16 amino acids.

The chain joins TRBV9 to TRBJ2-5; D uncertain. CDR1 is SGDLS and CDR2 is YYNGEE in the germline V gene. The CDR3 runs to 13 residues. Trimming shortened V by 3 bases and J by 5 bases, and 11 bases separated the two germline ends. This chain's CDR3 is CASSGPLDETQYF. The CDR3 coding sequence is TGTGCCAGCAGCGGGCCCCTGGACGAGACCCAGTACTTC.